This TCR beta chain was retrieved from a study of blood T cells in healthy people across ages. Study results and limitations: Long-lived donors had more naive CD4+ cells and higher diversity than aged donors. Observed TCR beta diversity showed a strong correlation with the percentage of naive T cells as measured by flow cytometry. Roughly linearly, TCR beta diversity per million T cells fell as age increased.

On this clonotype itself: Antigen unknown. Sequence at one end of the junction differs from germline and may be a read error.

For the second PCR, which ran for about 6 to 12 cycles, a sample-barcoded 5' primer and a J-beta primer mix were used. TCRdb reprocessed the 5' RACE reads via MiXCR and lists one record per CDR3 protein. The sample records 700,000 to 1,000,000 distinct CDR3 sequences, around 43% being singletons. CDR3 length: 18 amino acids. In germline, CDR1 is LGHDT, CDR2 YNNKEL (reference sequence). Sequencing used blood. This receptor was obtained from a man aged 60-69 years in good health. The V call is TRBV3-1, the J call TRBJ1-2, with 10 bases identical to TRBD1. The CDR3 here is CASSQVEDRGLVNYGCTF. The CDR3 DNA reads TGTGCCAGCAGCCAAGTGGAAGACAGGGGGCTGGTTAACTATGGCTGCACCTTC.